This T cell receptor (beta chain) was retrieved from a study of T cells in Graves' hyperthyroidism and ophthalmopathy. Graves' hyperthyroidism was deemed stable given no ophthalmopathy progression within 18 months. The ends lost 6 bases at V and 1 base at J; junction bases unmatched: 7. This CDR3 spans 16 amino acids. Amplified TCR beta CDR3 regions came from RNA transcripts. During a first-round RT-PCR of the TCR CDR3, the HTBI primer set was used. TCRdb ran MiXCR on the multiplex PCR reads and lists one entry per CDR3 protein. The table has about 350,000 distinct CDR3 sequences, 19% seen once; the top ten hold 3.7%. This clonotype has ten or more counts.

This TCR was sampled from a woman aged 18 to 35 with Graves' hyperthyroidism. The chain uses TRBV12-3 or TRBV12-4 and TRBJ1-5; TRBD1 matches 9 bases. Input material: blood. Written as DNA, the CDR3 is TGTGCCAGCAGCCCTGAACAGGGGGCAAGCAATCAGCCCCAGCATTTT. This translates into CASSPEQGASNQPQHF.